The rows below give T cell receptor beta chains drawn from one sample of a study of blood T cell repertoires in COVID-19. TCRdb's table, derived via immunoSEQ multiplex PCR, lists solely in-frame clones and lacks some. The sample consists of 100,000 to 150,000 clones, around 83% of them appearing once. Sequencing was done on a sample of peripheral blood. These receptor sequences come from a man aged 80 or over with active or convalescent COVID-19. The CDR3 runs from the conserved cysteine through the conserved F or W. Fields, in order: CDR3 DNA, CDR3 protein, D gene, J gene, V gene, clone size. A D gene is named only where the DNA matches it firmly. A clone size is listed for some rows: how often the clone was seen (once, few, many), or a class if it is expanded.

cdr3_nt: TGTGCCAGCAGCTTAGCGCAGGATGCAACTAATGAAAAACTGTTTTTT
cdr3_aa: CASSLAQDATNEKLFF
d_call: -
j_call: TRBJ1-4
v_call: TRBV7-7
clone_size: -

cdr3_nt: TGTGCCAGCAGGCAGGGGGGCACTGAAGCTTTCTTT
cdr3_aa: CASRQGGTEAFF
d_call: TRBD1
j_call: TRBJ1-1
v_call: TRBV28
clone_size: -

cdr3_nt: TGTGCCAGCAGCGAACTAGCGGGGGACTTCGATACGCAGTATTTT
cdr3_aa: CASSELAGDFDTQYF
d_call: TRBD2
j_call: TRBJ2-3
v_call: TRBV9
clone_size: -

cdr3_nt: TGTGCCAGCTCACCACCAGGTCTTGCGGGACAGCCGCGTGAGGAGCAGTACTTC
cdr3_aa: CASSPPGLAGQPREEQYF
d_call: -
j_call: TRBJ2-7
v_call: TRBV18
clone_size: -

cdr3_nt: TGTGCCAGCAGCTTAGGGACTTTCAGCACAGATACGCAGTATTTT
cdr3_aa: CASSLGTFSTDTQYF
d_call: -
j_call: TRBJ2-3
v_call: TRBV5-6
clone_size: -

cdr3_nt: TGTGCCAGCAGTTTACTTACAGGGGGTGAGCAGTTCTTC
cdr3_aa: CASSLLTGGEQFF
d_call: TRBD1
j_call: TRBJ2-1
v_call: TRBV12-3/TRBV12-4
clone_size: -

cdr3_nt: TGCGCCAGCAGCTTGGAGGAACCGACGGGTGGCTACACCTTC
cdr3_aa: CASSLEEPTGGYTF
d_call: -
j_call: TRBJ1-2
v_call: TRBV5-1
clone_size: -

cdr3_nt: TGTGCCAGCAGCTTCTTCATGGACAGCTACGAGCAGTACTTC
cdr3_aa: CASSFFMDSYEQYF
d_call: -
j_call: TRBJ2-7
v_call: TRBV7-2
clone_size: -

cdr3_nt: TGTGCCAGCAGCCCCCAGGCCATGACCACCCTCCACTTT
cdr3_aa: CASSPQAMTTLHF
d_call: -
j_call: TRBJ1-6
v_call: TRBV2
clone_size: -

cdr3_nt: TGTGCCAGCTCACCAATATCCGGGGGGGCCGCAGATACGCAGTATTTT
cdr3_aa: CASSPISGGAADTQYF
d_call: TRBD2
j_call: TRBJ2-3
v_call: TRBV18
clone_size: -

cdr3_nt: TGTGCCAGCCGTCCTGACTATGGCTACACCTTC
cdr3_aa: CASRPDYGYTF
d_call: -
j_call: TRBJ1-2
v_call: TRBV2
clone_size: few

cdr3_nt: TGCGCCAGCAGCGAGGGGACAGCCTACGAGCAGTACTTC
cdr3_aa: CASSEGTAYEQYF
d_call: TRBD1
j_call: TRBJ2-7
v_call: TRBV5-1
clone_size: -

cdr3_nt: TGTGCCAGCAGACAGAGGAGGGGAGCAGATACGCAGTATTTT
cdr3_aa: CASRQRRGADTQYF
d_call: -
j_call: TRBJ2-3
v_call: TRBV7-2
clone_size: -

cdr3_nt: TGTGCCAGCAGCGTAGCCCCGCAGGGAGGAAACACCATATATTTT
cdr3_aa: CASSVAPQGGNTIYF
d_call: -
j_call: TRBJ1-3
v_call: TRBV9
clone_size: -

cdr3_nt: TGCGCCAGCAGCTTTACAGGGGGATGGGGTCAGCCCCAGCATTTT
cdr3_aa: CASSFTGGWGQPQHF
d_call: TRBD1
j_call: TRBJ1-5
v_call: TRBV5-1
clone_size: -

cdr3_nt: TGTGCCAGCAGTTTGACAGTGACCATGAACACTGAAGCTTTCTTT
cdr3_aa: CASSLTVTMNTEAFF
d_call: -
j_call: TRBJ1-1
v_call: TRBV6-5
clone_size: -

cdr3_nt: TGTGCCACCAGTCCAAGTGGGACAGGGTTCTACAATGAGCAGTTCTTC
cdr3_aa: CATSPSGTGFYNEQFF
d_call: TRBD1
j_call: TRBJ2-1
v_call: TRBV24-1
clone_size: -

cdr3_nt: TGTGCCAGCAGCCCCGACCCCGGGACTGAAGCTTTCTTT
cdr3_aa: CASSPDPGTEAFF
d_call: -
j_call: TRBJ1-1
v_call: TRBV9
clone_size: -